This T cell receptor beta chain is from a study of shared clonotypes between healthy human individuals. General observations from the study: Naive CD4 clonotype sharing across several donors was roughly 5%. Only blood underwent sampling, and tissue repertoires likely differ.

Only Caucasian adults living in Nashville, Tennessee made up the donor group. The method was immunoSEQ multiplex PCR; TCRdb's version includes in-frame clones alone and lacks a portion of them. The profile shows millions of clones, approximately 92% of them singletons. The germline V gene has CDR1 SNHLY and CDR2 FYNNEI. This CDR3 has 12 residues. Trimming at V came to 6 bases and at J to 4 bases, leaving 1 base not matched to a gene. As concerns this clone: Its target is not known.

The chain couples TRBV2 to TRBJ1-2, with 8 bases fitting TRBD1. This sequence was found in a man younger than 30 in good health. The sequencing sample was made of naive CD4+ T cells sorted from blood. Subset defined: CD45RA+ positively selected. CDR3 sequence: CASRGQAYGYTF. In DNA, the CDR3 is TGTGCCAGCAGGGGACAGGCCTATGGCTACACCTTC.